These 14 T cell receptor beta chains originate from one sample sequenced in a study of regulatory T cells in long-lasting Graves disease (dated by TCRdb to 2020 to 2023). Library construction relied on multiplex PCR. Sequencing relied on an Illumina HiSeq 4000. iRepertoire HTBI primers and Arm-PCR amplification of CDR3 regions were used to construct TCR beta libraries. TCRdb reran the public reads through fastp at Q25 and MiXCR, keeping productive beta chains. One record per CDR3 amino acid sequence lists the most common genes and DNA. This sample holds about 540,000 distinct CDR3 sequences; roughly 12% were observed only once. More than 8.5% of the sample comes from the top ten. Sample time point, as interpreted from the label and publication: newly diagnosed GD, antithyroid drugs for less than 3 months. RNA was extracted from PBMCs in TRIzol for both TCR sequencing and RNA sequencing. These data also featured in a second study, about T cells in Graves' hyperthyroidism and ophthalmopathy.

The material was peripheral blood mononuclear cells (PBMCs), obtained at new diagnosis, from a patient treated with antithyroid drugs. These receptors were collected from a man younger than 45 with Graves disease. Donor details come from another sample of the same person, matched by shared clones.

The sample holds many counts of this clonotype. V is TRBV11-2 and J is TRBJ2-7; no clear D. The CDR3 totals 14 residues. Germline V gives CDR1 SGHAT, CDR2 FQNNGV. The V end lost 5 bases, the J end lost 4 bases, and 15 bases lay between the germline ends. The CDR3 nucleotides read TGTGCCAGCAGCCTCGTTGGCTCCGGTTACGAGCAGTACTTC. Protein: CASSLVGSGYEQYF.

This clonotype was observed at least ten times. The V and J genes are TRBV29-1 and TRBJ2-3; 9 nucleotides align to TRBD2. This CDR3 region has 18 residues. CDR1 is SQVTM, CDR2 ANQGSEA, per germline. With V trimmed by 4 bases and J by 0 bases, 14 bases remained unmatched. The CDR3 here is CSVGGLAFGSSSTDTQYF. CDR3 bases: TGCAGCGTTGGGGGACTAGCCTTCGGGAGTAGTAGCACAGATACGCAGTATTTT.

This clonotype was picked up many times. The chain combines TRBV12-3 or TRBV12-4 with TRBJ2-2; D is undetermined. Trimming removed 6 bases at V and 6 bases at J, with 8 bases between. The CDR3 runs 12 residues. CDR3 nucleotide sequence: TGTGCCAGCAGCAGAAACGCCGGGGAGCTGTTTTTT. Translation: CASSRNAGELFF.

This clonotype was seen repeatedly, ten times or more. The chain recombines TRBV20-1 with TRBJ2-2; 11 bases line up with TRBD2. Germline values: CDR1 DFQATT, CDR2 SNEGSKA (reference sequence). The trim removed 0 bases at V and 5 bases at J, leaving 5 bases unmatched. The CDR3 extends over 16 amino acids. The CDR3 loop is CSARDRLAGGTGELFF. The CDR3 nucleotides read TGCAGTGCTAGAGATAGGCTAGCGGGAGGTACCGGGGAGCTGTTTTTT.

Comment on this clonotype: The junction departs from the called germline gene at one end, perhaps through a read error. The chain is built from TRBV7-2 and TRBJ2-1; 10 bases line up with TRBD2. The DNA end is more similar to TRBJ2-5, so the J call may be wrong. From germline, CDR1 is SGHTA and CDR2 FQGNSA. CDR3 size: 16 residues. The CDR3 nucleotides are TGTGCCAGCAGCTTAGCGCTTAGCGGGAGGCAAGGGACCCAGTACTTC. This sequence encodes CASSLALSGRQGTQYF.

This clonotype was detected only a few times. The chain combines TRBV7-2 with TRBJ2-5; TRBD2 agrees at 9 bases. The germline V gene encodes CDR1 SGHTA and CDR2 FQGNSA. The CDR3 runs to 15 residues. V shed 1 base and J 5 bases; nucleotides not matched to a gene: 5. As DNA, the CDR3 is TGTGCCAGCAGCTTAGTAGCGGGAGCCGGGGAGACCCAGTACTTC. Protein product: CASSLVAGAGETQYF. Full variable domain (outside the CDR3, taken from reference TRBV7-2 and TRBJ2-5): GAGVSQSPSNKVTEKGKDVELRCDPISGHTALYWYRQSLGQGLEFLIYFQGNSAPDKSGLPSDRFSAERTGGSVSTLTIQRTQQEDSAVYLCASSLVAGAGETQYFGPGTRLLVL.

This rearrangement joins TRBV2 to TRBJ1-1; D call uncertain. The V end was cut by 7 bases, the J end by 0 bases, with 9 bases between. The CDR3 totals 13 residues. Germline V gives CDR1 SNHLY, CDR2 FYNNEI. The CDR3 DNA reads TGTGCCAGCAACACGGGATTGAACACTGAAGCTTTCTTT. Translated: CASNTGLNTEAFF.

This clonotype was counted many times. The chain carries TRBV12-3 or TRBV12-4 and TRBJ1-1; no firm D call. This CDR3 comprises 13 residues. Trimming removed 7 bases at V and 4 bases at J, with 13 bases between. The DNA of the CDR3 is TGTGCCAGCACCTCACATCGGGTCACTGAAGCTTTCTTT. Translation: CASTSHRVTEAFF.

This clonotype was picked up many times. The V gene is TRBV20-1, the J gene TRBJ2-7; D uncertain. Trimming stripped 0 bases from V and 4 bases from J, with 10 bases between. CDR1 and CDR2 (germline): DFQATT, SNEGSKA (reference sequence). This CDR3 has 13 amino acids. The CDR3 loop reads CSARDVSDYEQYF. The CDR3 coding sequence is TGCAGTGCTAGAGATGTTAGTGATTACGAGCAGTACTTC.

This clonotype was seen more than once but under ten times. A much larger clone is a single base away; this may be a read error. The rearrangement uses TRBV6-1 and TRBJ2-1; a weak D match, TRBD2 (6 bases). Germline CDR1 and CDR2: MNHNS and SASEGT. The CDR3 spans 15 residues. Trimming cost V 4 bases and J 4 bases, with 14 bases left between them. The CDR3 nucleotides read TGTGCCAGCAGTGGGACTGGCGGGGATTACAATGAGCAGTTCTTC. It encodes CASSGTGGDYNEQFF.

There are many counts of this clonotype. V usage is TRBV5-1 and J usage is TRBJ1-2; 7 bases are shared with TRBD1. Germline CDR1 reads SGHRS; CDR2 reads YFSETQ. The CDR3 is 14 residues long. V gave up 2 bases and J gave up 4 bases; unmatched junction bases: 5. Here the CDR3 DNA reads TGCGCCAGCAGCTTAGGGGACAGCACCTATGGCTACACCTTC. It specifies CASSLGDSTYGYTF.

CDR3 in amino acids: CASSIGNTIYF. The CDR3, as DNA: TGTGCCAGCAGCATAGGAAACACCATATATTTT. This chain links TRBV7-6 with TRBJ1-3; D is unresolved. Trimming removed 5 bases from V and 4 bases from J, with 3 bases in between. This CDR3 is built from 11 residues. Germline CDR1 is SGHVS and CDR2 is FNYEAQ.

This chain connects TRBV29-1 to TRBJ2-2; TRBD2 matches at 7 bases. Germline-derived CDR1 and CDR2 are SQVTM and ANQGSEA. After removal of 3 bases from V and 4 bases from J, the junction contained 2 bases not matched to a gene. This CDR3 spans 13 amino acids. As DNA, the CDR3 is TGCAGCGTTGAGAGGGAGGGCACCGGGGAGCTGTTTTTT. Translating it yields CSVEREGTGELFF.

This clonotype turned up a few times. The V call is TRBV24-1, the J call TRBJ2-1; 8 bases map to TRBD2. CDR1 KGHDR and CDR2 SFDVKD come from the germline V gene. The CDR3 totals 24 residues. V trimming: 4 bases; J trimming: 0 bases; junction bases outside the gene matches: 28. CDR3 region: CATSDLGTLTQREHPRGSYNEQFF. CDR3 in DNA: TGTGCCACCAGTGACCTTGGGACTTTAACCCAGCGGGAGCATCCACGTGGCTCCTACAATGAGCAGTTCTTC.